Listed below are T cell receptor beta chains from one sample, sequenced in a study of Graves' ophthalmopathy and Graves' hyperthyroidism. TCRdb re-called the multiplex PCR reads through MiXCR, storing one row per CDR3 protein. The table includes hundreds of thousands of distinct CDR3 sequences, around a fifth detected once. Sequencing was performed on peripheral blood. Every receptor here comes from a woman aged 18 to 35 with stable Graves' hyperthyroidism. Each CDR3 is given without its conserved first and last residue. Size values are once, few and many counts, or a class for expanded clones, and some rows have none.

V: TRBV25-1; J: TRBJ2-4; size: many; CDR3: ASSEGLEGHAKNIQY
V: TRBV12-3/TRBV12-4; J: TRBJ2-5; size: many; CDR3: ASSSDTGTQY
V: TRBV10-2; J: TRBJ2-7; size: many; CDR3: ASSEWVYEQY
V: TRBV7-6; J: TRBJ2-7; size: many; CDR3: ASSPSPREQY
V: TRBV12-3/TRBV12-4; J: TRBJ1-1; size: -; CDR3: ASSAWTEMNTEAF
V: TRBV6-1; J: TRBJ2-7; size: -; CDR3: ASSRTGEIDEQY
V: TRBV6-5; J: TRBJ1-5; size: many; CDR3: AIRDSNQPQH
V: TRBV20-1; J: TRBJ2-7; size: many; CDR3: SARVTRNEQY
V: TRBV6-5; J: TRBJ1-6; size: many; CDR3: ASSYSSYSPLH
V: TRBV30; J: TRBJ2-4; size: few; CDR3: AWSMMGNIQY
V: TRBV28; J: TRBJ1-6; size: -; CDR3: ASSLSAGTYSSYNSPLH
V: TRBV6-4; J: TRBJ1-2; size: once; CDR3: ASSDSARGYT
V: TRBV30; J: TRBJ2-6; size: -; CDR3: AWSVSLGANVLT
V: TRBV12-3/TRBV12-4; J: TRBJ1-3; size: many; CDR3: ASSQGAGNTIY
V: TRBV20-1; J: TRBJ1-6; size: many; CDR3: SASGRDVYNSPLH
V: TRBV7-8; J: TRBJ2-5; size: -; CDR3: ASSLVDRGWETQY
V: TRBV6-1; J: TRBJ2-7; size: many; CDR3: ASSEQWGVEQY
V: TRBV30; J: TRBJ1-6; size: -; CDR3: AWNLKGQFSPLH
V: TRBV2; J: TRBJ1-6; size: many; CDR3: ASSAGYRNSPLH
V: TRBV6-2/TRBV6-3; J: TRBJ1-3; size: many; CDR3: ASRLMGHSGNTIY
V: TRBV20-1; J: TRBJ2-7; size: many; CDR3: SARTTGGGFPYEQY
V: TRBV25-1; J: TRBJ2-7; size: many; CDR3: ASSVDTDSYEQY
V: TRBV7-2; J: TRBJ2-5; size: many; CDR3: ASSLGHRGPETQY
V: TRBV7-3; J: TRBJ2-5; size: many; CDR3: ASSLARDPGETQY
V: TRBV3-1; J: TRBJ2-7; size: -; CDR3: ASSQDYGGEQY
V: TRBV28; J: TRBJ2-7; size: -; CDR3: ASPPPGIPSTYEQY
V: TRBV20-1; J: TRBJ2-7; size: many; CDR3: SASWLAGGAYEQY
V: TRBV20-1; J: TRBJ2-5; size: many; CDR3: SARDLGVEETQY
V: TRBV6-5; J: TRBJ2-7; size: many; CDR3: ASSYLDGSYEQY
V: TRBV6-1; J: TRBJ1-1; size: many; CDR3: ASREPQGENTEAF
V: TRBV18; J: TRBJ2-5; size: many; CDR3: ASSPLTVMEETQY
V: TRBV29-1; J: TRBJ2-7; size: many; CDR3: SVEETTGEAYEQY
V: TRBV6-2/TRBV6-3; J: TRBJ2-7; size: -; CDR3: ASSQGQIYSYEQY
V: TRBV12-3/TRBV12-4; J: TRBJ2-4; size: -; CDR3: ASSLVVVDVNIQY
V: TRBV27; J: TRBJ2-7; size: many; CDR3: ASSFGGGYYEQY
V: TRBV29-1; J: TRBJ2-7; size: many; CDR3: SVGSSGSFSYEQY
V: TRBV29-1; J: TRBJ1-1; size: many; CDR3: SVGGWGMNTEAF
V: TRBV6-1; J: TRBJ1-6; size: many; CDR3: ASSGRDRVSPLH
V: TRBV6-5; J: TRBJ2-7; size: many; CDR3: ASSYSGHETYEQY